The source of this T cell receptor beta chain is a study of CD4+ T cells in melanoma. Study-wide findings and caveats: Neoantigen-specific CD4+ T cells in melanoma reportedly had diverse differentiation states. A reported correlation linked neoantigen-specific CD4+ T cells to CD8+, macrophage and B cell function.

Germline CDR1 reads SEHNR; CDR2 reads FQNEAQ (reference sequence). The CDR3 totals 12 residues. Trimming left V 1 base short and J 8 bases short, with 8 bases between. Libraries were prepared by immunoSEQ multiplex PCR; TCRdb keeps only in-frame clonotypes and omits some of them. The sample has more than 12,000 clones, approximately 63% seen once; the top ten hold around 16%. Points on this clone: Its matching antigen is unknown.

V and J are TRBV7-9 and TRBJ1-1; D remains ambiguous. Sequencing input: cells from a culture (not recorded whether cultured in vitro). The TCR sequence derives from a human donor with melanoma. CDR3 DNA: TGTGCCAGCAGCTTAGAGGTAGGGGAAGCTTTCTTT. This sequence encodes CASSLEVGEAFF. Full variable domain (rest looked up from reference TRBV7-9 and TRBJ1-1): DTGVSQNPRHKITKRGQNVTFRCDPISEHNRLYWYRQTLGQGPEFLTYFQNEAQLEKSRLLSDRFSAERPKGSFSTLEIQRTEQGDSAMYLCASSLEVGEAFFGQGTRLTVV.